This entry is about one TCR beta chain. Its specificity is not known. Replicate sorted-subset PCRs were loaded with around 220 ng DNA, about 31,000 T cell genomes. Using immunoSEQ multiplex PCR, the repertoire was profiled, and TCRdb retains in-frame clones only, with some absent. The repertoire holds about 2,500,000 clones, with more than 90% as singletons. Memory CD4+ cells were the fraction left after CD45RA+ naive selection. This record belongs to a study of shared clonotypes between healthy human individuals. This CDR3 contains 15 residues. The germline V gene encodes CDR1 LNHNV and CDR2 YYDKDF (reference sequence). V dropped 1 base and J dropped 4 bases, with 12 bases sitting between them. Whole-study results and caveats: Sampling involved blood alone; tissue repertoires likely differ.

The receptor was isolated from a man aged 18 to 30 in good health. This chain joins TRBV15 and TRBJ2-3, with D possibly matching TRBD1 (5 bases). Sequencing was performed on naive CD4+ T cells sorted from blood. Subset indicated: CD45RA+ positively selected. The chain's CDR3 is CATSRGGATSDTQYF. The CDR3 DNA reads TGTGCCACCAGCAGAGGTGGGGCCACCTCAGATACGCAGTATTTT.